Each of the 18 T cell receptor beta chains below was sequenced from the same sample in a study of cytomegalovirus exposure and HLA in healthy donors. Primers included in the PCR were 60 Vbeta and 13 Jbeta primers. Profiling relied on immunoSEQ multiplex PCR, and the TCRdb table lists in-frame clones only, not all of them. The table gives about 50,000 clones; the top ten clones make up about 12% of it. Sequences were obtained from PBMCs. These receptors were collected from a woman aged 55-70 years in good health and CMV-seropositive.

The V and J genes are TRBV6-5 and TRBJ1-1, with no clear D. The CDR3 runs 14 residues. The germline V and J ends were trimmed by 4 bases and 1 base, with 10 bases remaining between them. Germline V gives CDR1 MNHEY, CDR2 SVGAGI. Here the CDR3 reads CASSSPAGNTEAFF. The CDR3 DNA follows: TGTGCCAGCAGTTCCCCGGCGGGGAACACTGAAGCTTTCTTT.

The gene calls are TRBV21-1 and TRBJ1-5. TRBV21-1 is deemed a pseudogene. The CDR3 is made up of 17 amino acids. The CDR3 is CASSKNKSRRGNQPQHF. CDR3 sequence (DNA): TGTGCCAGCAGCAAAAACAAGTCCCGACGGGGCAATCAGCCCCAGCATTTT.

The genes are TRBV9 and TRBJ2-1; D is ambiguous. The V end lost 5 bases, the J end lost 8 bases, and 23 bases lay between the germline ends. The germline gives CDR1 SGDLS, CDR2 YYNGEE. The CDR3 runs 16 residues. This chain's CDR3 is CASSKFDSSAFDEQFF. The CDR3 DNA follows: TGTGCCAGCAGTAAGTTCGACTCGTCTGCCTTCGATGAGCAGTTCTTC.

The rearrangement joins TRBV5-6 to TRBJ2-7, with TRBD1 matching 8 bases. This CDR3 is 17 amino acids long. V was pared by 7 bases and J by 6 bases, with 21 bases of the junction left unmatched. CDR1 is SGHDT, CDR2 YYEEEE, per germline. The CDR3 here is CASVPRTGISWSGEQYF. The CDR3 nucleotides read TGTGCCAGCGTACCCCGGACAGGGATTTCTTGGTCCGGCGAGCAGTACTTC.

About this clone itself: One junction end does not reproduce the germline sequence, and a read error may be involved. The V call is TRBV19, the J call TRBJ1-2; maybe TRBD1 (5 bases). The CDR3 is 14 residues long. The germline V gene has CDR1 LNHDA and CDR2 SQIVND (reference sequence). In DNA, the CDR3 is TGTGCCAGTAGTAGCCTCAGGGTTCCCTATGGCTATACCTTC. Translated: CASSSLRVPYGYTF.

Written as DNA, the CDR3 is TGTGCCAGCAGCGCCGCGGGGGGCTCTGGGGCCAACGTCCTGACTTTC. Protein product: CASSAAGGSGANVLTF. The chain combines TRBV5-4 with TRBJ2-6, with 8 bases that match TRBD2. Unmatched junction bases numbered 3, after V lost 4 bases and J lost 0 bases. The CDR3 spans 16 residues. Germline V gene data show CDR1 as SGHNT and CDR2 as YYREEE (reference sequence). The whole variable domain, remainder taken from reference TRBV5-4 and TRBJ2-6, is ETGVTQSPTHLIKTRGQQVTLRCSSQSGHNTVSWYQQALGQGPQFIFQYYREEENGRGNFPPRFSGLQFPNYSSELNVNALELDDSALYLCASSAAGGSGANVLTFGAGSRLTVL.

J is TRBJ1-1 and V is TRBV10-1; D is undetermined. The germline V and J ends were trimmed by 3 bases and 0 bases, with 11 bases remaining between them. The CDR3 consists of 15 residues. Germline V gene sequence: CDR1 WNHNN, CDR2 SYGVQD (reference sequence). CDR3 in amino acids: CASSDYREMNTEAFF. The CDR3, as DNA: TGCGCCAGCAGTGACTATCGGGAGATGAACACTGAAGCTTTCTTT.

This chain uses TRBV7-8 with TRBJ2-2; unclear D gene. The CDR3 runs to 11 residues. The V end was cut by 3 bases, the J end by 6 bases, with 2 bases between. Germline V CDR1 and CDR2: SGHVS, FQNEAQ. CDR3 residues: CASSFAGELFF. CDR3 nucleotide sequence: TGTGCCAGCAGCTTCGCCGGGGAGCTGTTTTTT.

The chain couples TRBV19 to TRBJ1-1; tentative D call: TRBD1 (5 bases). Germline assignment: CDR1 LNHDA and CDR2 SQIVND (reference sequence). The CDR3 extends over 16 amino acids. Trimming removed 6 bases from V and 0 bases from J, with 17 bases in between. CDR3 in amino acids: CASRYPQQGMNTEAFF. For the CDR3, the DNA is TGTGCCAGTAGATACCCCCAGCAGGGCATGAACACTGAAGCTTTCTTT. Full variable domain (outside the CDR3, taken from reference TRBV19 and TRBJ1-1): DGGITQSPKYLFRKEGQNVTLSCEQNLNHDAMYWYRQDPGQGLRLIYYSQIVNDFQKGDIAEGYSVSREKKESFPLTVTSAQKNPTAFYLCASRYPQQGMNTEAFFGQGTRLTVV.

CDR3 residues: CASSPTYGTLPGELFF. CDR3 bases: TGTGCCAGCTCACCAACCTATGGGACATTGCCCGGGGAGCTGTTTTTT. The V call is TRBV18, the J call TRBJ2-2, with D perhaps TRBD1 (6 bases). The CDR3 consists of 16 residues. The V end was cut by 2 bases, the J end by 6 bases, with 16 bases between. Germline CDR1 and CDR2: KGHSH and LQKENI.

V is TRBV28 and J is TRBJ1-2; TRBD1 might be the D (6 bases). CDR1 is MDHEN and CDR2 is SYDVKM in the germline V gene. Trimming removed 2 bases from V and 7 bases from J, with 20 bases in between. The CDR3 has 16 amino acids. CDR3 in DNA: TGTGCCAGCAGTTTAAGAACGGGGGGCGCGGTTTTTGGCTACACCTTC. Amino acid sequence: CASSLRTGGAVFGYTF.

The chain combines TRBV6-5 with TRBJ2-1; D gene unclear. V was trimmed by 6 bases and J by 5 bases, leaving 11 bases between them. This CDR3 contains 13 residues. Germline CDR1 is MNHEY and CDR2 is SVGAGI. For the CDR3, the DNA is TGTGCCAGCAGCCGTGGTATAGACAATGAGCAGTTCTTC. Amino acid sequence: CASSRGIDNEQFF.

The V gene is TRBV5-5, the J gene TRBJ1-5; a possible D gene is TRBD1 (6 bases). The germline V gene encodes CDR1 SGHKS and CDR2 YYEKEE (reference sequence). V was clipped by 0 bases and J by 1 base, with 11 bases between them. CDR3 length: 16 residues. The CDR3 is CASSLDPGGSNQPQHF. The CDR3, as DNA: TGTGCCAGCAGCTTGGATCCGGGGGGCAGCAATCAGCCCCAGCATTTT. Full variable domain (missing parts from reference TRBV5-5 and TRBJ1-5): DAGVTQSPTHLIKTRGQQVTLRCSPISGHKSVSWYQQVLGQGPQFIFQYYEKEERGRGNFPDRFSARQFPNYSSELNVNALLLGDSALYLCASSLDPGGSNQPQHFGDGTRLSIL.

The chain is built from TRBV5-1 and TRBJ1-2; 11 nucleotides match TRBD1. V dropped 0 bases and J dropped 7; count of bases not matched to a gene: 11. The CDR3 runs 17 residues. From germline, CDR1 is SGHRS and CDR2 YFSETQ. The CDR3 loop reads CASSLAGDRGDGRGYTF. CDR3 DNA sequence: TGCGCCAGCAGCTTGGCCGGGGACAGGGGGGATGGACGTGGCTACACCTTC. The full variable domain, completed using reference TRBV5-1 and TRBJ1-2, is KAGVTQTPRYLIKTRGQQVTLSCSPISGHRSVSWYQQTPGQGLQFLFEYFSETQRNKGNFPGRFSGRQFSNSRSEMNVSTLELGDSALYLCASSLAGDRGDGRGYTFGSGTRLTVV.

This chain uses TRBV5-4 with TRBJ2-1, with 8 positions matching TRBD1. CDR3 length: 15 residues. CDR1 and CDR2 (germline): SGHNT, YYREEE (reference sequence). J lost 2 bases, V lost 4 bases, and 5 bases had no gene match. The CDR3 sequence: CASSRDRSPYNEQFF. In nucleotides, the CDR3 is TGTGCCAGCAGCCGGGACAGGTCCCCCTACAATGAGCAGTTCTTC.

The chain is built from TRBV5-6 and TRBJ1-5; perhaps TRBD1 as D (6 bases). This CDR3 is 16 amino acids long. Trimming cost V 2 bases and J 2 bases, with 14 bases left between them. In germline, CDR1 is SGHDT, CDR2 YYEEEE. CDR3 bases: TGTGCCAGCAGCTTCGGCTCAGGGGAAGGCAATCAGCCCCAGCATTTT. It yields the protein CASSFGSGEGNQPQHF.

The rearrangement joins TRBV28 to TRBJ1-2, with D uncertain. V lost 2 bases, J lost 3 bases, and 13 bases lay in between. Germline loops: CDR1 MDHEN, CDR2 SYDVKM. CDR3 length: 15 residues. CDR3 DNA: TGTGCCAGCAGTTTAGGCAGGTCCCAGGACTATGGCTACACCTTC. Translating it yields CASSLGRSQDYGYTF.

This rearrangement joins TRBV5-1 to TRBJ2-1; 8 bases map to TRBD2. The V segment lost 3 bases and the J segment 12 bases; nucleotides outside the gene matches: 14. CDR3 length: 15 residues. The germline CDR1 and CDR2 sequences are SGHRS and YFSETQ. CDR3 residues: CASSSSTGTRGGQFF. CDR3 in DNA: TGCGCCAGCAGCTCGTCTACAGGGACTAGGGGTGGGCAGTTCTTC.